The 13 T cell receptor beta chains below come from one sample, sequenced in a study of identical twins. TCRdb reanalysed the 5' RACE reads using MiXCR and keeps one entry per CDR3 protein. This table has about 470,000 distinct CDR3 sequences, approximately 24% appearing once. These sequences were also reported in another study, on T cells expressing NK-cell markers.

The sample was CD4+ T cells sorted from blood. These receptors came from a woman under 30 in good health.

The chain joins TRBV20-1 to TRBJ2-3; D remains ambiguous. V lost 6 bases to trimming and J lost 14 bases, with 9 bases between them. The CDR3 covers 8 residues. The germline V gene has CDR1 DFQATT and CDR2 SNEGSKA (reference sequence). The CDR3 DNA is TGCAGTGCATACCCTGGGTATTTT. This encodes CSAYPGYF.

The chain carries TRBV20-1 and TRBJ2-4, with D tentatively TRBD1 (5 bases). CDR3 length equals 12 residues. V lost 2 bases and J 4 bases, leaving 6 bases between the germline ends. Germline V gene lookup returns CDR1 DFQATT and CDR2 SNEGSKA (reference sequence). The CDR3 region is CSARKGKNIQYF. The CDR3 DNA follows: TGCAGTGCTAGAAAGGGGAAAAACATTCAGTACTTC.

The CDR3 nucleotides read TGTGCCAGCAGCTTAGAGCTGGGGGGGCCCTACGAGCAGTACTTC. Its translation is CASSLELGGPYEQYF. The chain joins TRBV7-8 to TRBJ2-7; D might be TRBD2 (7 bases). This CDR3 spans 15 amino acids. Trimming pared 1 base from V and 2 bases from J, leaving 12 bases between. Germline assignment: CDR1 SGHVS and CDR2 FQNEAQ. The full variable domain, its missing parts supplied by reference TRBV7-8 and TRBJ2-7, is GAGVSQSPRYKVAKRGQDVALRCDPISGHVSLFWYQQALGQGPEFLTYFQNEAQLDKSGLPSDRFFAERPEGSVSTLKIQRTQQEDSAVYLCASSLELGGPYEQYFGPGTRLTVT.

CDR3 DNA sequence: TGCGCCAGCAGCTTGAGGGCTAGCGGGAGGCAAAACGAGCAGTACTTC. Protein sequence: CASSLRASGRQNEQYF. The chain carries TRBV5-1 and TRBJ2-7, with 11 bases fitting TRBD2. After removal of 1 base from V and 5 bases from J, the junction contained 8 bases not matched to a gene. CDR3 length equals 16 residues. Germline assignment: CDR1 SGHRS and CDR2 YFSETQ.

The CDR3 DNA is TGTGCCAGCAGCCGACTAGCGACAGATACGCAGTATTTT. Translated, it gives CASSRLATDTQYF. This chain links TRBV3-1 with TRBJ2-3; 8 bases fit TRBD2. From germline, CDR1 is LGHDT and CDR2 YNNKEL (reference sequence). CDR3 size: 13 residues. The V gene end was trimmed by 4 bases and the J gene end by 3 bases; junction bases not matched to a gene: 0.

The rearrangement links TRBV3-1 to TRBJ2-7, with D hard to call. The CDR3 consists of 12 residues. Germline V gene sequence: CDR1 LGHDT, CDR2 YNNKEL (reference sequence). V lost 2 bases and J lost 8, with 10 bases in between. In DNA form, the CDR3 reads TGTGCCAGCAGCCAACCACGCTCAAAGCAGTACTTC. The encoded protein is CASSQPRSKQYF.

In this sample, this clonotype turned up a few times. V usage is TRBV29-1 and J usage is TRBJ2-1; unclear D gene. Germline assignment: CDR1 SQVTM and CDR2 ANQGSEA. V lost 5 bases and J 0 bases, leaving 11 bases between the germline ends. The CDR3 is made up of 14 amino acids. In nucleotides, the CDR3 is TGCAGCGTTAATAATAGATTCTCCTACAATGAGCAGTTCTTC. It yields the protein CSVNNRFSYNEQFF.

This clonotype was picked up a small number of times. V and J are TRBV20-1 and TRBJ1-3; TRBD1 is a possible D gene (6 bases). Germline V gene lookup returns CDR1 DFQATT and CDR2 SNEGSKA (reference sequence). The CDR3 sequence is 14 residues long. Deletions cut 0 bases from V and 2 bases from J, with 8 bases between. The CDR3: CSARDRDTGNTIYF. CDR3 nucleotides: TGCAGTGCTAGAGACAGGGACACTGGAAACACCATATATTTT.

The rearrangement uses TRBV5-5 and TRBJ2-3; the D is unclear. Per the germline V gene, CDR1 is SGHKS and CDR2 is YYEKEE (reference sequence). The CDR3 loop spans 13 amino acids. Trimming shortened V by 4 bases and J by 6 bases, and 12 bases separated the two germline ends. CDR3 coding DNA: TGTGCCAGCAGCCACCAACTCGGCGATACGCAGTATTTT. This sequence encodes CASSHQLGDTQYF.

This clonotype turned up a few times. The chain couples TRBV7-9 to TRBJ2-1; 8 bases are a match to TRBD1. Germline V gene sequence: CDR1 SEHNR, CDR2 FQNEAQ (reference sequence). The CDR3 runs to 15 residues. Trimming removed 6 bases from V and 5 bases from J; junction bases left unmatched: 9. CDR3 protein: CASSPGQARNNEQFF. The CDR3 bases are TGTGCCAGCAGTCCGGGACAGGCGAGAAACAATGAGCAGTTCTTC.

This clonotype was observed a handful of times. The V and J genes are TRBV7-2 and TRBJ2-3; unclear D gene. This CDR3 spans 16 amino acids. Germline assignment: CDR1 SGHTA and CDR2 FQGNSA. V shed 1 base and J shed 0 bases, with 11 bases lying between them. The chain's CDR3 is CASSLVRSFSTDTQYF. CDR3 coding DNA: TGTGCCAGCAGCTTAGTACGATCTTTTAGCACAGATACGCAGTATTTT.

V and J are TRBV21-1 and TRBJ2-3; the table gives TRBD2 as D, unverified against the DNA. TRBV21-1 constitutes a pseudogene. CDR3 length equals 16 residues. The CDR3 DNA reads as TGTGCCAGCAGCACCGACATGACTGAGGAGGCAGATACGCAGTATTTT. This sequence encodes CASSTDMTEEADTQYF.

The chain employs TRBV20-1 and TRBJ2-7, with 12 bases identical to TRBD1. The V and J ends lost 5 bases and 6 bases, in that order; junction bases with no gene match: 5. Per germline, CDR1 DFQATT and CDR2 SNEGSKA (reference sequence). This CDR3 spans 13 amino acids. The CDR3 sequence: CSAGDRGPSEQYF. The CDR3 nucleotides read TGCAGTGCTGGGGACAGGGGGCCTAGCGAGCAGTACTTC.